These 20 T cell receptor beta chains came from one sample sequenced in a study of blood T cell repertoires in COVID-19. Assay used: immunoSEQ multiplex PCR; TCRdb lists only in-frame clones, some missing. There are roughly 54,000 clones in the sample; more than 75% occur only once, and 28% lies in the top ten. Source material: peripheral blood. These receptors all stem from a human donor in a cohort sampled during active COVID-19.

This chain connects TRBV6-5 to TRBJ1-3; TRBD1 agrees at 8 bases. The germline gives CDR1 MNHEY, CDR2 SVGAGI. The CDR3 loop spans 14 amino acids. V trimming: 6 bases; J trimming: 4 bases; junction bases outside the gene matches: 5. The CDR3 DNA sequence: TGTGCCAGCAGCCAGGGGGCCCTCGGAAACACCATATATTTT. Protein product: CASSQGALGNTIYF.

This clone is medium-sized by share. The V gene is TRBV9, the J gene TRBJ2-3; 9 bases map to TRBD1. There are 15 residues in the CDR3. The V gene end was trimmed by 4 bases and the J gene end by 2 bases; junction bases not matched to a gene: 5. Germline V CDR1 and CDR2: SGDLS, YYNGEE. The CDR3 DNA reads as TGTGCCAGCAGCCTTGGACAGGGGCCCACAGATACGCAGTATTTT. Amino acids: CASSLGQGPTDTQYF.

This chain connects TRBV18 to TRBJ1-1, with 8 bases that match TRBD1. The germline V gene has CDR1 KGHSH and CDR2 LQKENI. The V gene end was trimmed by 1 base and the J gene end by 10 bases; junction bases not matched to a gene: 8. This CDR3 comprises 14 residues. In DNA form, the CDR3 reads TGTGCCAGCTCACCACGAACGACAGGGGATGTAGCTTTCTTT. Amino acids: CASSPRTTGDVAFF.

The genes are TRBV3-1 (or the pseudogene TRBV3-2) and TRBJ2-7; a weak D match, TRBD1 (6 bases). CDR1 is LGHDT, CDR2 YNNKEL, per germline (reference sequence). The length of the CDR3 is 13 residues. V gave up 3 bases and J gave up 5 bases, with 11 bases separating them. This CDR3 is CASSQFGGNEQYF. The DNA of the CDR3 is TGTGCCAGCAGCCAGTTTGGGGGCAACGAGCAGTACTTC.

CDR3 in amino acids: CASSLNGGYGEQYF. In DNA, the CDR3 is TGTGCCAGCAGTTTAAATGGAGGGTACGGCGAGCAGTACTTC. This rearrangement joins TRBV27 to TRBJ2-7; D is perhaps TRBD2 (6 bases). CDR1 and CDR2 from the germline V gene are MNHEY and SMNVEV (reference sequence). With 2 bases removed from V and 6 bases from J, the gap between germline ends came to 14 bases. There are 14 residues in the CDR3.

The CDR3 DNA is TGTGCCAGCAGTTTTCTCAGGACTAGCGGCTCCTACGAGCAGTACTTC. Its protein product is CASSFLRTSGSYEQYF. The chain is built from TRBV27 and TRBJ2-7; 10 positions agree with TRBD2. V lost 3 bases, J lost 0 bases, and 5 bases stayed unmatched. The CDR3 consists of 16 residues. CDR1 and CDR2 from the germline V gene are MNHEY and SMNVEV (reference sequence).

The chain recombines TRBV5-1 with TRBJ2-5; weak D call: TRBD2 (6 bases). The CDR3 consists of 13 residues. With 4 bases removed from V and 4 bases from J, the gap between germline ends came to 11 bases. CDR1 and CDR2 from the germline V gene are SGHRS and YFSETQ. CDR3 nucleotide sequence: TGCGCCAGCAGCGGGGGGACCGGAGAGACCCAGTACTTC. It encodes CASSGGTGETQYF. Full variable domain (rest looked up from reference TRBV5-1 and TRBJ2-5): KAGVTQTPRYLIKTRGQQVTLSCSPISGHRSVSWYQQTPGQGLQFLFEYFSETQRNKGNFPGRFSGRQFSNSRSEMNVSTLELGDSALYLCASSGGTGETQYFGPGTRLLVL.

A single count supports this clone. The V gene is TRBV10-3, the J gene TRBJ2-4; 10 positions agree with TRBD1. The germline CDR1 and CDR2 sequences are ENHRY and SYGVKD. V lost 6 bases, J lost 0 bases, and 5 bases stayed unmatched. The CDR3 is 16 residues long. The CDR3: CAIRGTGDLAKNIQYF. CDR3 bases: TGTGCCATCAGGGGGACAGGGGATTTAGCCAAAAACATTCAGTACTTC.

The chain links TRBV5-1 to TRBJ2-7, with D maybe TRBD1 (6 bases). CDR1 is SGHRS, CDR2 YFSETQ, per germline. V dropped 3 bases and J dropped 2 bases, with 18 bases sitting between them. The CDR3 spans 16 residues. CDR3 amino acids: CASSSSSGVAPYEQYF. In DNA, the CDR3 is TGCGCCAGCAGCTCCTCCTCAGGGGTCGCCCCCTACGAGCAGTACTTC.

The chain couples TRBV3-1 (or the pseudogene TRBV3-2) to TRBJ1-2; no clear D. Trimming removed 1 base from V and 8 bases from J, with 8 bases in between. The CDR3 contains 12 residues. Germline CDR1 is LGHDT and CDR2 is YNNKEL (reference sequence). CDR3 in DNA: TGTGCCAGCAGCCAAGGGGAGGGCGGCTACACCTTC. Translation gives CASSQGEGGYTF.

This clone came up a few times. The gene calls are TRBV24-1 and TRBJ2-3; 12 nucleotides agree with TRBD2. The CDR3 totals 17 residues. Germline assignment: CDR1 KGHDR and CDR2 SFDVKD. V dropped 2 bases and J dropped 6; count of bases not matched to a gene: 8. CDR3 bases: TGTGCCACCAGTGATTACCGGACTAGCGGGGAAAGGGATACGCAGTATTTT. Translation: CATSDYRTSGERDTQYF.

The chain joins TRBV5-1 to TRBJ1-1, with 8 bases lining up with TRBD1. Germline V gene data show CDR1 as SGHRS and CDR2 as YFSETQ. With V trimmed by 2 bases and J by 3 bases, 3 bases remained unmatched. This CDR3 comprises 14 residues. This CDR3 reads CASSFTGGDTEAFF. CDR3 nucleotide sequence: TGCGCCAGCAGCTTTACAGGGGGGGACACTGAAGCTTTCTTT.

This clone was seen just once. The rearrangement links TRBV7-2 to TRBJ2-3; tentatively, D is TRBD2 (5 bases). CDR1 is SGHTA, CDR2 FQGNSA, per germline. V was clipped by 5 bases and J by 1 base, with 16 bases between them. The CDR3 consists of 16 residues. The CDR3 DNA reads as TGTGCCAGCAGCCTCGCCGAAGGGAGAGGCACAGATACGCAGTATTTT. This encodes CASSLAEGRGTDTQYF.

J is TRBJ2-4 and V is TRBV21-1; the tabulated D call, TRBD1, remains unverified against the DNA. TRBV21-1 is reported as a pseudogene. The CDR3 has 18 amino acids. CDR3 sequence: CAGTAGPGQGAHKNIQYF. CDR3 bases: TGTGCCGGTACGGCGGGACCGGGACAGGGGGCACACAAAAACATTCAGTACTTC.

CDR3 in DNA: TGTGCCAGCAGCCCAGGACAGGGGAGTAGTGGAGAGACCCAGTACTTC. It yields the protein CASSPGQGSSGETQYF. The V and J genes are TRBV11-3 and TRBJ2-5, with 9 bases matching TRBD1. Per the germline V gene, CDR1 is SGHNT and CDR2 is YENEEA. Unmatched junction bases numbered 11, after V lost 5 bases and J lost 4 bases. This CDR3 has 16 amino acids.

The V gene is TRBV7-3, the J gene TRBJ1-2; the match to TRBD1 covers 9 bases. Trimming at V came to 1 base and at J to 5 bases, leaving 2 bases not matched to a gene. CDR3 length equals 14 residues. The germline CDR1 and CDR2 sequences are SGHTA and FQGTGA. In DNA, the CDR3 is TGTGCCAGCAGCTTAAGGGACAGGGCATATGGCTACACCTTC. It codes for CASSLRDRAYGYTF.

The chain couples TRBV29-1 to TRBJ2-3; 9 bases are shared with TRBD2. The germline gives CDR1 SQVTM, CDR2 ANQGSEA. CDR3 size: 14 residues. V shed 4 bases and J 4 bases; nucleotides not matched to a gene: 6. The CDR3 here is CSVGLAGASDTQYF. The CDR3 bases are TGCAGCGTTGGCTTAGCGGGAGCGTCAGATACGCAGTATTTT.

The CDR3 spells CASSHGYNEQFF. In DNA form, the CDR3 reads TGTGCCAGCAGCCACGGCTACAATGAGCAGTTCTTC. The rearrangement joins TRBV11-2 to TRBJ2-1; D unclear. Germline V CDR1 and CDR2: SGHAT, FQNNGV. The V gene lost 5 bases and the J gene lost 3 bases, with 5 bases spanning the gap. The CDR3 covers 12 residues. Using reference TRBV11-2 and TRBJ2-1 for the parts outside the CDR3, the full variable domain is EAGVAQSPRYKIIEKRQSVAFWCNPISGHATLYWYQQILGQGPKLLIQFQNNGVVDDSQLPKDRFSAERLKGVDSTLKIQPAKLEDSAVYLCASSHGYNEQFFGPGTRLTVL.

The chain couples TRBV19 to TRBJ1-1; D gene uncertain. V lost 7 bases and J lost 1, with 19 bases in between. From germline, CDR1 is LNHDA and CDR2 SQIVND (reference sequence). The CDR3 loop spans 16 amino acids. For the CDR3, the DNA is TGTGCCAGTACCTCGGCGCTAGGAATCTCGAACACTGAAGCTTTCTTT. Its translation: CASTSALGISNTEAFF.

Within the sample, this clone is medium-sized (0.01 to 0.1%). J is TRBJ2-7 and V is TRBV7-9, with D perhaps TRBD2 (6 bases). V lost 5 bases, J lost 2 bases, and 10 bases lay in between. The germline gives CDR1 SEHNR, CDR2 FQNEAQ (reference sequence). The CDR3 runs 13 residues. The CDR3 spells CASSRREAYEQYF. The DNA of the CDR3 is TGTGCCAGCAGCCGAAGGGAGGCCTACGAGCAGTACTTC. Using reference TRBV7-9 and TRBJ2-7 for the parts outside the CDR3, the full variable domain is DTGVSQNPRHKITKRGQNVTFRCDPISEHNRLYWYRQTLGQGPEFLTYFQNEAQLEKSRLLSDRFSAERPKGSFSTLEIQRTEQGDSAMYLCASSRREAYEQYFGPGTRLTVT.